These T cell receptor beta chains were read from a single sample in a study of early T cells in non-severe SARS-CoV-2 infection. TCRdb itself ran the 5' RACE reads through MiXCR, one entry per CDR3 protein. The table has under 65,000 distinct CDR3 sequences, 10% to 15% seen once. The specimen sequenced was whole blood. Receptors originate from an adult who was a healthcare worker with PCR-confirmed SARS-CoV-2 infection or an uninfected control (not recorded which). Each CDR3 is given with its conserved first and last residue. Fields, in order: CDR3 protein, J gene, V gene.

CDR3: CASSQDRTSGGYNEQFF
J: TRBJ2-1
V: TRBV4-1

CDR3: CASSYWRGMDTQYF
J: TRBJ2-3
V: TRBV5-1

CDR3: CASSYFPRTDGYTF
J: TRBJ1-2
V: TRBV6-2/TRBV6-3

CDR3: CASSLRTSGGGETQYF
J: TRBJ2-5
V: TRBV7-2

CDR3: CAGTTHRPEAFF
J: TRBJ1-1
V: TRBV30

CDR3: CASSLVASGPYEQYF
J: TRBJ2-7
V: TRBV7-9

CDR3: CASSLGPAGLSTDTQYF
J: TRBJ2-3
V: TRBV7-2

CDR3: CASSVDWWANEKLFF
J: TRBJ1-4
V: TRBV9

CDR3: CASSPDRDRGLWTGELFF
J: TRBJ2-2
V: TRBV7-2

CDR3: CASSSWGDYEQYF
J: TRBJ2-7
V: TRBV6-5

CDR3: CASSVGDSREAFF
J: TRBJ1-1
V: TRBV9

CDR3: CASSLDPAGGRETQYF
J: TRBJ2-5
V: TRBV11-2

CDR3: CASRQGGYEQYF
J: TRBJ2-7
V: TRBV6-2/TRBV6-3